This is a list of T cell receptor beta chains from one sample in a study of T cell changes during pregnancy in multiple sclerosis. Profiled with immunoSEQ multiplex PCR; TCRdb holds only in-frame clones, not every one. The data show approximately 74,000 clones, roughly nine tenths seen once. The sample here was peripheral blood, taken before pregnancy. These receptors all stem from a female donor with multiple sclerosis, enrolled in a pregnancy study. Both conserved end residues are part of each CDR3. The order of the fields is CDR3 length, D gene, V gene, clone size, J gene, CDR3 protein, CDR3 DNA. A D gene is named only where the DNA matches it firmly. Clone size appears in some rows only: once, few, many, or a class for an expanded clone.

16	TRBD1	TRBV5-4	few	TRBJ2-5	CASSLMGQGLKETQYF	TGTGCCAGCAGCTTGATGGGACAGGGGCTAAAAGAGACCCAGTACTTC
18	TRBD2	TRBV14	.	TRBJ2-1	CASSHLNPRREPYNEQFF	TGTGCCAGCAGCCATCTCAACCCTAGGCGGGAGCCTTACAATGAGCAGTTCTTC
16	TRBD1	TRBV18	.	TRBJ1-5	CASSPGRGNSNQPQHF	TGTGCCAGCTCACCCGGCAGGGGGAATAGCAATCAGCCCCAGCATTTT
14	.	TRBV30	.	TRBJ1-5	CAWSVWGGHQPQHF	TGTGCCTGGAGTGTATGGGGGGGGCATCAGCCCCAGCATTTT
15	.	TRBV9	.	TRBJ2-1	CASSGTPGRVDEQFF	TGTGCCAGCAGCGGCACCCCGGGCAGGGTAGATGAGCAGTTCTTC
12	.	TRBV30	few	TRBJ1-4	CAWSVLREKLFF	TGTGCCTGGTCGGTTTTGAGGGAAAAACTGTTTTTT
15	TRBD1	TRBV4-1	once	TRBJ2-7	CASSLDRGSSYEQYF	TGCGCCAGCAGCCTAGACAGGGGAAGCTCCTACGAGCAGTACTTC
12	TRBD1	TRBV27	once	TRBJ1-1	CASSLTGAEAFF	TGTGCCAGCAGTCTTACAGGGGCTGAAGCTTTCTTT
13	.	TRBV4-3	.	TRBJ1-2	CASSAHSNYGYTF	TGCGCCAGTAGTGCCCACTCTAACTATGGCTACACCTTC
11	.	TRBV29-1	.	TRBJ1-2	CSVGGTLGYTF	TGCAGCGTAGGCGGCACCCTTGGCTACACCTTC
12	.	TRBV18	.	TRBJ2-1	CASSGPNNEQFF	TGTGCCAGCTCGGGGCCTAACAATGAGCAGTTCTTC
13	.	TRBV6-1	.	TRBJ1-1	CASSEEIHVEAFF	TGTGCCAGCAGTGAAGAAATCCATGTGGAAGCTTTCTTT
15	.	TRBV6-5	once	TRBJ1-3	CASRTQGDSGNTIYF	TGTGCCAGCAGGACACAGGGTGACTCTGGAAACACCATATATTTT